This T cell receptor beta chain stems from a study of radiation and T cells in renal cell carcinoma. Germline V lookup: CDR1 LGHNT, CDR2 FRNRAP. Unmatched junction bases numbered 14, after V lost 6 bases and J lost 4 bases. The CDR3 totals 16 residues. This table comes from immunoSEQ multiplex PCR, and its TCRdb copy is limited to in-frame clones, with some not included. The sample holds about 47,000 clones; more than 80% are singletons and the top ten take 25% to 30%. Study-wide results and limits: Without pretreatment biopsies, baseline tumor clonotype presence was undetermined.

Details on this clone: Its matching antigen is unknown.

As to time point: blood 2 weeks post-SBRT. Treatment here: 15 Gy SBRT to primary tumor, nephrectomy 4 weeks later. This chain joins TRBV12-5 and TRBJ2-7; 8 bases fit TRBD2. The input for sequencing was blood, taken from a patient whose treatment included radiotherapy and nephrectomy. The source of this sequence is a woman between 65 and 79 years old with renal cell carcinoma. The CDR3 loop is CASGLTKAGVEYEQYF. CDR3 nucleotides: TGTGCTAGTGGCCTCACGAAAGCGGGAGTCGAGTACGAGCAGTACTTC.